This TCR beta chain was profiled in a study of response to subunit inactivated influenza vaccine (dated by TCRdb to the late 2010s). For context, the study as a whole: Deep quantitative T cell receptor repertoire profiling was used in the study to track responses to a trivalent subunit inactivated influenza vaccine. On the study overall, not on this receptor specifically: According to the authors, only a limited number of new T cells may be recruited by each seasonal influenza vaccination.

The V and J ends are trimmed by 2 bases and 7 bases, leaving 8 bases between them. The CDR1 and CDR2 encoded by the germline V gene are ENHRY and SYGVKD. The CDR3 holds 12 amino acids from the cysteine to the phenylalanine. CDR3 DNA only is kept here, 36 bases in frame from base 1. The library was produced with RT-PCR. Sequencer: Illumina HiSeq 2500. TCRdb redid the processing of the public reads, applying fastp at Q25 and MiXCR, and retained in-frame beta chains. Duplicate CDR3 protein sequences are folded into a single record with the most common DNA and genes. Here the sample has roughly 290,000 distinct CDR3 sequences; 20% to 25% occur a single time. 10% of the sample goes to the ten largest clones. This clonotype was observed a few times. Its antigen target is currently unknown. No base quality information exists; no much larger clone differs at one position.

This clonotype was sampled from a man in his fifties or sixties who received an inactivated influenza vaccine. Donor details come from another sample of the same person, matched by shared clones. Recombination joined TRBV10-3 with TRBJ1-1, with a weak D call of TRBD1 (5 bases match). The material sequenced was PBMCs from blood, taken approximately 22 months after vaccination. Here the CDR3 is given as CAISEGTGEAFF. The nucleotide sequence is given as TGTGCCATCAGTGAGGGGACGGGTGAAGCTTTCTTT.